A single T cell receptor (beta chain) is shown here with its context. Its antigen remains unknown. The CDR3 contains 13 residues. V lost 0 bases and J 3 bases, leaving 6 bases between the germline ends. Germline V CDR1 and CDR2: SGHTA, FQGNSA. Next came a second PCR, run for about 6 to 11 cycles, which used a sample-barcoded 5' primer along with a J-beta primer mix. TCRdb itself ran the 5' RACE reads through MiXCR, one entry per CDR3 protein. The sample lists about 800,000 distinct CDR3 sequences; roughly 25% were seen once. The sample originates from a study of blood T cells in healthy people across ages. Study findings and constraints: Diversity was estimated from one million T cells, and these estimates were considered underestimates.

A further study also used this sample, focusing on T cells of mothers and their children. That work states: Maternal samples each gave over 9.5 million TCR beta CDR3 reads, and child samples roughly 3 million each.

What was sequenced was blood. The sequence came from a boy aged 5-17 years in good health. The chain links TRBV7-2 to TRBJ2-7; no reliable D call. CDR3 protein: CASSLALYYEQYF. In nucleotides, the CDR3 is TGTGCCAGCAGCTTAGCCTTATACTACGAGCAGTACTTC.